Below are 20 T cell receptor beta chains sequenced from a single sample in a study of cytomegalovirus exposure and HLA in healthy donors. PCR amplification relied on 60 Vbeta primers (plus 13 Jbeta primers). Method: immunoSEQ multiplex PCR; TCRdb's copy keeps in-frame clones and lacks some. The sample consists of about 190,000 clones, around 67% of them appearing once. What was sequenced was PBMCs. The receptors originated from a woman under 40 in good health and CMV-seropositive.

J is TRBJ1-2 and V is TRBV10-3; 8 bases are shared with TRBD1. The CDR3 runs 14 residues. The trim removed 6 bases at V and 3 bases at J, leaving 6 bases unmatched. Germline V gene sequence: CDR1 ENHRY, CDR2 SYGVKD. DNA for the CDR3: TGTGCCATCAGCCCCGGACAGGGTTACTATGGCTACACCTTC. Translation gives CAISPGQGYYGYTF.

This chain uses TRBV19 with TRBJ2-1, with 7 bases fitting TRBD1. V trimming: 10 bases; J trimming: 6 bases; junction bases outside the gene matches: 6. The CDR3 runs 12 residues. Germline loops: CDR1 LNHDA, CDR2 SQIVND (reference sequence). The CDR3 sequence: CATTGQSNEQFF. The CDR3 coding sequence is TGTGCCACCACGGGACAGTCCAATGAGCAGTTCTTC.

The rearrangement links TRBV20-1 to TRBJ2-3, with D possibly matching TRBD2 (7 bases). The CDR3 spans 11 residues. CDR1 DFQATT and CDR2 SNEGSKA come from the germline V gene (reference sequence). V was shortened by 4 bases and J by 7 bases, with 9 bases between the two germline ends. The CDR3 DNA reads as TGCAGTGCTAAGGGGGGGAATACGCAGTATTTT. This gives the protein CSAKGGNTQYF.

The J gene is TRBJ2-1, the V gene TRBV19; D is perhaps TRBD1 (6 bases). Germline V gives CDR1 LNHDA, CDR2 SQIVND (reference sequence). The CDR3 is made up of 14 amino acids. Trimming cost V 9 bases and J 4 bases, with 16 bases left between them. The DNA of the CDR3 is TGTGCCAGCAGCCCCCGGGACACTTACAATGAGCAGTTCTTC. Its translation: CASSPRDTYNEQFF.

V is TRBV27 and J is TRBJ2-7; 7 nucleotides line up with TRBD1. The CDR3 loop spans 13 amino acids. J was trimmed by 5 bases and V by 6 bases; bases with no gene match: 7. Per germline, CDR1 MNHEY and CDR2 SMNVEV (reference sequence). Written as DNA, the CDR3 is TGTGCCAGCAGACTGACAGGGACCAACGAGCAGTACTTC. Translation gives CASRLTGTNEQYF.

The V gene is TRBV5-1, the J gene TRBJ1-2; 7 bases fit TRBD1. Losses at the gene ends were 0 bases for V and 0 bases for J; bases not matched to a gene: 2. Germline CDR1 and CDR2: SGHRS and YFSETQ. This CDR3 has 15 residues. The CDR3 DNA reads TGCGCCAGCAGCTTGGACAGGGGATCTAACTATGGCTACACCTTC. Its protein product is CASSLDRGSNYGYTF. The full variable domain, rest sourced from reference TRBV5-1 and TRBJ1-2, is KAGVTQTPRYLIKTRGQQVTLSCSPISGHRSVSWYQQTPGQGLQFLFEYFSETQRNKGNFPGRFSGRQFSNSRSEMNVSTLELGDSALYLCASSLDRGSNYGYTFGSGTRLTVV.

The chain joins TRBV5-5 to TRBJ2-6; D not resolved. This CDR3 is built from 16 residues. CDR1 and CDR2 from the germline V gene are SGHKS and YYEKEE (reference sequence). The V end lost 0 bases, the J end lost 0 bases, and 7 bases lay between the germline ends. The CDR3 region has the DNA TGTGCCAGCAGCTTGGTTCCTAGCTCTGGGGCCAACGTCCTGACTTTC. This sequence encodes CASSLVPSSGANVLTF. The whole variable domain, remainder taken from reference TRBV5-5 and TRBJ2-6, is DAGVTQSPTHLIKTRGQQVTLRCSPISGHKSVSWYQQVLGQGPQFIFQYYEKEERGRGNFPDRFSARQFPNYSSELNVNALLLGDSALYLCASSLVPSSGANVLTFGAGSRLTVL.

The V and J genes are TRBV5-1 and TRBJ2-2, with 9 bases that match TRBD2. The CDR3 spans 16 residues. The ends lost 0 bases at V and 3 bases at J; junction bases unmatched: 3. Germline CDR1 reads SGHRS; CDR2 reads YFSETQ. In DNA form, the CDR3 reads TGCGCCAGCAGCTTGGGTAGCGGGAGTTACACCGGGGAGCTGTTTTTT. Translated: CASSLGSGSYTGELFF.

The rearrangement joins TRBV7-2 to TRBJ1-1; a weak D match, TRBD1 (5 bases). Germline V CDR1 and CDR2: SGHTA, FQGNSA. Trimming pared 1 base from V and 1 base from J, leaving 16 bases between. The CDR3 sequence is 17 residues long. CDR3 protein: CASSLGRGPLPNTEAFF. CDR3 DNA: TGTGCCAGCAGCTTAGGAAGGGGTCCCCTTCCGAACACTGAAGCTTTCTTT.

The genes are TRBV7-9 and TRBJ2-7; D is ambiguous. Germline V gives CDR1 SEHNR, CDR2 FQNEAQ (reference sequence). Between the trimmed V and J ends, which lost 3 bases and 2 bases, there was a span of 5 bases. This CDR3 is 12 amino acids long. The CDR3: CASSFVAYEQYF. CDR3 coding DNA: TGTGCCAGCAGCTTTGTCGCCTACGAGCAGTACTTC.

The chain links TRBV28 to TRBJ1-5, with D possibly being TRBD1 (6 bases). CDR1 is MDHEN, CDR2 SYDVKM, per germline. This CDR3 region has 11 residues. Trimming shortened V by 3 bases and J by 13 bases, and 10 bases separated the two germline ends. In DNA form, the CDR3 reads TGTGCCAGCAGTTTCAGGGGTCGGCAGCATTTT. As protein: CASSFRGRQHF.

On this clone itself: The junction differs from germline at one of its ends, possibly a read error. The CDR3 loop reads CASSDRRVQYF. In DNA form, the CDR3 reads TGCGCCAGCAGCGACCGGCGGGTTCAATACTTC. The rearrangement joins TRBV5-1 to TRBJ2-4; maybe TRBD2 (5 bases). The CDR3 contains 11 residues. Germline V gene lookup returns CDR1 SGHRS and CDR2 YFSETQ.

The chain employs TRBV6-4 and TRBJ2-5; TRBD1 matches 7 bases. In germline, CDR1 is MRHNA, CDR2 SNTAGT. V was clipped by 6 bases and J by 5 bases; unmatched bases: 21. The CDR3 has 18 residues. For the CDR3, the DNA is TGTGCCAGCAGGACCCACCGACAGGGTAGGATCCCAGCGGAGACCCAGTACTTC. This translates into CASRTHRQGRIPAETQYF.

The V and J genes are TRBV9 and TRBJ2-3; the D gene is possibly TRBD2 (5 bases). V dropped 4 bases and J dropped 1 base, with 22 bases sitting between them. This CDR3 spans 18 amino acids. Per germline, CDR1 SGDLS and CDR2 YYNGEE. The CDR3 loop reads CASSSHNSGFRGTDTQYF. The CDR3 DNA follows: TGTGCCAGCAGCTCACACAACTCGGGATTTAGAGGCACAGATACGCAGTATTTT.

CDR3 sequence: CASSEVLEQYF. The CDR3 DNA reads as TGTGCCAGCAGTGAAGTTCTCGAGCAGTACTTC. V is TRBV6-1 and J is TRBJ2-7; D is unresolved. CDR1 and CDR2 (germline): MNHNS, SASEGT. Trimming stripped 1 base from V and 6 bases from J, with 4 bases between. The CDR3 consists of 11 residues.

For this clone: Other DNA sequences in the sample encode the same CDR3. The chain recombines TRBV5-1 with TRBJ2-1; 9 bases are shared with TRBD2. Germline assignment: CDR1 SGHRS and CDR2 YFSETQ. The trim removed 1 base at V and 7 bases at J, leaving 6 bases unmatched. This CDR3 spans 15 amino acids. This CDR3 is CASSLSLAGVNEQFF. The CDR3 coding sequence is TGCGCCAGCAGCTTGTCGTTAGCGGGAGTGAATGAGCAGTTCTTC.

The gene calls are TRBV5-8 and TRBJ2-5; TRBD2 aligns across 14 bases. Per the germline V gene, CDR1 is SGHTS and CDR2 is YDEGEE. The CDR3 runs 17 residues. J lost 5 bases, V lost 4 bases, and 10 bases had no gene match. As DNA, the CDR3 is TGTGCCAGCAGCCTAAGACTAGCGGGAGGGCCGTGGGAGACCCAGTACTTC. Residues: CASSLRLAGGPWETQYF.

The chain links TRBV6-5 to TRBJ1-5, with D hard to call. The germline V gene has CDR1 MNHEY and CDR2 SVGAGI. The ends were cut back, 0 bases at V and 2 bases at J, with 5 bases in the middle. The CDR3 has 14 residues. The CDR3: CASSYSSRNQPQHF. The CDR3 region has the DNA TGTGCCAGCAGTTACTCCAGTCGCAATCAGCCCCAGCATTTT.

On this clone itself: The junction shows a germline mismatch at one end, possibly a read error. The chain links TRBV5-1 to TRBJ2-4; 9 bases agree with TRBD2. The CDR3 contains 15 residues. CDR1 and CDR2 (germline): SGHRS, YFSETQ. The CDR3 here is CASSVAGAVKNIQYF. In DNA form, the CDR3 reads TGTGCCAGCAGCGTAGCGGGAGCTGTCAAAAACATTCAGTACTTC.

This chain joins TRBV19 and TRBJ2-1, with TRBD2 identical over 9 bases. J gave up 2 bases and V 6 bases, and 8 bases lay outside the gene matches. Looked up from germline, CDR1 is LNHDA and CDR2 is SQIVND (reference sequence). The CDR3 consists of 16 residues. The CDR3 here is CASRSPAGGAYNEQFF. For the CDR3, the DNA is TGTGCCAGTAGATCCCCAGCGGGGGGAGCCTACAATGAGCAGTTCTTC.